This T cell receptor beta chain came from a study of CD8+ T cells in alopecia areata. The study, taken as a whole, reports: Among the 100 top clones, expanded CD8+ clones, like scalp clonality, were significantly decreased by tofacitinib.

Documented treatment: oral pan-JAK inhibitor, 5-10 mg twice daily. The CDR3 is made up of 16 amino acids. V lost 2 bases, J lost 1 base, and 13 bases lay in between. cDNA reverse transcribed from extracted RNA served as the sequencing template. The method was immunoSEQ multiplex PCR; TCRdb's version includes in-frame clones alone and lacks a portion of them. The table shows hundreds of thousands of clones, with roughly 60% occurring only once. Of note for this clone: Its antigen is not identified.

The specimen comprised CD4+ T cells sorted from blood, sampled at week 24, from a patient treated with tofacitinib. The receptor was derived from a human donor with alopecia areata. The genes are TRBV23-1 and TRBJ2-3; tentative D call: TRBD2 (5 bases). TRBV23-1 is annotated as an ORF whose role is uncertain. Here the CDR3 DNA reads TGCGCCAGCAGTCAACGTCAGGAGAGGGGCACAGATACGCAGTATTTT. Translating it yields CASSQRQERGTDTQYF.